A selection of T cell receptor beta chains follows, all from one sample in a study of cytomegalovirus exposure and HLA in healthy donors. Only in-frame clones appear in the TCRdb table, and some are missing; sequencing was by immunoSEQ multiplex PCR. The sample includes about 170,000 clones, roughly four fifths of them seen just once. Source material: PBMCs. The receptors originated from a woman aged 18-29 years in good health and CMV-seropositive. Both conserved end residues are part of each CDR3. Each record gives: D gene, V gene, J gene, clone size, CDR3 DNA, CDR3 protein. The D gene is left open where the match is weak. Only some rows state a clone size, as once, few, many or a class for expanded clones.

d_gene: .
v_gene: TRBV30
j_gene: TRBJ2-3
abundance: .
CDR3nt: TGTGCCTGGAGCGGGGTTCCCACAGATACGCAGTATTTT
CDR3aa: CAWSGVPTDTQYF

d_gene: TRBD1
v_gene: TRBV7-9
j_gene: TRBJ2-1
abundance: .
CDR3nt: TGTGCCAGCAGCGCCCTCCCTATAGGGGGCAGGAACAATGAGCAGTTCTTC
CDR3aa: CASSALPIGGRNNEQFF

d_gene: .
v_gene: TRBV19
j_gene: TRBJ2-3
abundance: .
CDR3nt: TGTGCCAGTCTCAAGACAGGCACAGATACGCAGTATTTT
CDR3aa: CASLKTGTDTQYF

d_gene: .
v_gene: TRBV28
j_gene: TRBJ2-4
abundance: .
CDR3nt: TGTGCGGGTCAGGTTTTAGCCAAAAACATTCAGTACTTC
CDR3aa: CAGQVLAKNIQYF

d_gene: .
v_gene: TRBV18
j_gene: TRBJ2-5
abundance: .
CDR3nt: TGTGCCAGCTCACCTCTCCAAGAGACCCAGTACTTC
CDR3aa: CASSPLQETQYF

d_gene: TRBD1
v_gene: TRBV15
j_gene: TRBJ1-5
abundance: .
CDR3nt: TGTGCCACCAGCAGAGATCCGGGACAGGGCTATCAGCCCCAGCATTTT
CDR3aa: CATSRDPGQGYQPQHF

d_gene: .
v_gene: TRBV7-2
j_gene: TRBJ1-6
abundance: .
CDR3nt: TGTGCCAGCAGTTACGACAGTCTAGAATCACCCCTCCACTTT
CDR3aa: CASSYDSLESPLHF

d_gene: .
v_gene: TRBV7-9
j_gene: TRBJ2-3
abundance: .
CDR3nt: TGTGCCAGCAGCTTAGTGTGGCTAGAGGGAGATACGCAGTATTTT
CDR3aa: CASSLVWLEGDTQYF

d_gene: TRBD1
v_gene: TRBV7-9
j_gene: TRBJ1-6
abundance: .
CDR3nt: TGTGCCAGCAGTCCATTTGACAGGGGGCCGGAAAATTCACCCCTCCACTTT
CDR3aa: CASSPFDRGPENSPLHF

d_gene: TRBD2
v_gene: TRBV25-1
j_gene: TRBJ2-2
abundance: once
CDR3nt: TGTGCCAGCAGTCCTAGCGGGGACACCGGGGAGCTGTTTTTT
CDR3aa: CASSPSGDTGELFF

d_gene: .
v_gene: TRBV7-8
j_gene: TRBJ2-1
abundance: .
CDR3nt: TGTGCCAGCAGCTTCTCCGCTTCAGACAGGCCTCCGTACAATGAGCAGTTCTTC
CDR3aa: CASSFSASDRPPYNEQFF

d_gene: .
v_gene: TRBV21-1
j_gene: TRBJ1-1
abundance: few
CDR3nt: TGTGCCAGCAGCAAAGAGGTTTTCTTGGCTTCGGGGGACTACACTGAAGCTTTCTTT
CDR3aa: CASSKEVFLASGDYTEAFF

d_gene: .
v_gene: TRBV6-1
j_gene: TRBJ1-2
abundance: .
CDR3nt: TGTGCCAGCAGTGAAGAGGGGGGGGTTCGAACGGATGGCTACACCTTC
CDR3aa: CASSEEGGVRTDGYTF

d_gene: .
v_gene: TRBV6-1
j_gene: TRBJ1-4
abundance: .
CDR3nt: TGTGCCAGCAGAACCTTTGGGGGGAATGAAAAACTGTTTTTT
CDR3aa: CASRTFGGNEKLFF

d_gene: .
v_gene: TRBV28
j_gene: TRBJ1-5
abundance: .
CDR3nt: TGTGCCAGCTTCCGGCGATGGGGACTTGAAAGCAATCAGCCCCAGCATTTT
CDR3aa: CASFRRWGLESNQPQHF

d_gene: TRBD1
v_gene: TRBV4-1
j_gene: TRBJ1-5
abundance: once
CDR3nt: TGCGCCAGCAGCCAAGTCAGGGGGCGCCTCGGGTTTGGCAATCAGCCCCAGCATTTT
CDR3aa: CASSQVRGRLGFGNQPQHF

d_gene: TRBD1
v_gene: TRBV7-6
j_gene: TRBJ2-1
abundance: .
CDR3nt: TGTGCCAGCAACTCCGAGGACAGGGCTAATGAGCAGTTCTTC
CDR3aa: CASNSEDRANEQFF

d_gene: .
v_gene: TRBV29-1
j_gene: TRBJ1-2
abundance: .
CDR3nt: TGCAGCGGACGTCAAGGGGATGGCTACACCTTC
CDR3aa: CSGRQGDGYTF

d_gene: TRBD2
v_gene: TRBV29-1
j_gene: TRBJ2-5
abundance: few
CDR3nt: TGCAGCGTTGCCGGACTAGCTCTGGAGACCCAGTACTTC
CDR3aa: CSVAGLALETQYF

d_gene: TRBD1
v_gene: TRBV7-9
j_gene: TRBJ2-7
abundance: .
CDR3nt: TGTGCCAGCAGCTCCGGGACAGGAACCAACTCCTACGAGCAGTACTTC
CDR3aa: CASSSGTGTNSYEQYF

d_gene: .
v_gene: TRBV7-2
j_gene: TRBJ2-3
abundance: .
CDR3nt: TGTGCCAGCAGCTTAGCGTCTCGCACAGATACGCAGTATTTT
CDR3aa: CASSLASRTDTQYF

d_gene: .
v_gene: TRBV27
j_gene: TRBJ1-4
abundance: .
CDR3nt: TGTGCCAGCAGTTTATGGCGGGATAACCGGGGATTTTCTGAAAAACTGTTTTTT
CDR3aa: CASSLWRDNRGFSEKLFF